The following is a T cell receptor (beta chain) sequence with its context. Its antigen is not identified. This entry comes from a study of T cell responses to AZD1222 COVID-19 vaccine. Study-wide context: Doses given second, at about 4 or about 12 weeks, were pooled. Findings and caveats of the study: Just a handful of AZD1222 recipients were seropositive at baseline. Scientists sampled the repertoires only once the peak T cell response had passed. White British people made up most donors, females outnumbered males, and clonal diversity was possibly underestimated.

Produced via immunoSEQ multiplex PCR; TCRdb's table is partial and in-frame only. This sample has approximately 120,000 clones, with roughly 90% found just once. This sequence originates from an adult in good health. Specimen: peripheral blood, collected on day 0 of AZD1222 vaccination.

In DNA form, the CDR3 reads TGTGCCAGCAGTTTATTGGCTAAGTACGGCAATCAGCCCCAGCATTTT. This translates into CASSLLAKYGNQPQHF. J is TRBJ1-5 and V is TRBV28, with D uncertain. The germline CDR1 and CDR2 sequences are MDHEN and SYDVKM. The CDR3 loop spans 16 amino acids. Trimming stripped 1 base from V and 2 bases from J, with 12 bases between.